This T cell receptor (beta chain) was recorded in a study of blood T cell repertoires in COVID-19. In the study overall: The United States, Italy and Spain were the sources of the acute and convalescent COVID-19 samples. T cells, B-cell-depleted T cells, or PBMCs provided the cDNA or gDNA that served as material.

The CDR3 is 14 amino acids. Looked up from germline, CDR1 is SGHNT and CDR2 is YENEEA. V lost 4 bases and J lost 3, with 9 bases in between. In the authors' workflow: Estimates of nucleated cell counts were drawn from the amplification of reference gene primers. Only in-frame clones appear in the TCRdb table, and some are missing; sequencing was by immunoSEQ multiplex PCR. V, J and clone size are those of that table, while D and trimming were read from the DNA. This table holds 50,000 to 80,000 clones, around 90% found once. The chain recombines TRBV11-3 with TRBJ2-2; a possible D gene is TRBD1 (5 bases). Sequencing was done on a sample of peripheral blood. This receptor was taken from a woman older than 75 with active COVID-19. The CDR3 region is CASSSSGHTGELFF. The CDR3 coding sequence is TGTGCCAGCAGCTCTTCAGGGCACACCGGGGAGCTGTTTTTT.